These 2 T cell receptor beta chains came from one sample sequenced in a study of OX40 agonist ivuxolimab in advanced cancers. Measured with immunoSEQ multiplex PCR; TCRdb has only the in-frame clones, and not every one. Here the sample spans 15,000 to 20,000 clones, nearly 95% being singletons. The sequenced sample was CD4+ or CD8+ T cells sorted from blood, obtained in a trial of the OX40 agonist ivuxolimab. The receptors come from an adult with an advanced solid tumor such as melanoma, head and neck, liver or kidney cancer.

The chain links TRBV4-1 to TRBJ1-4; the D gene is possibly TRBD1 (5 bases). The germline gives CDR1 MGHRA, CDR2 YSYEKL. V was cut by 2 bases and J by 8 bases, with 9 bases left in between. The CDR3 spans 13 residues. The CDR3 reads CASSQKGREKLFF. In DNA, the CDR3 is TGCGCCAGCAGCCAAAAGGGGCGGGAAAAACTGTTTTTT.

The chain links TRBV2 to TRBJ1-4, with unresolved D. Germline V lookup: CDR1 SNHLY, CDR2 FYNNEI. The CDR3 sequence is 16 residues long. V was pared by 6 bases and J by 5 bases, with 19 bases between. In DNA, the CDR3 is TGTGCCAGCAGAGGACTGCTCCGGGGTCCGAATGAAAAACTGTTTTTT. As protein: CASRGLLRGPNEKLFF.